This T cell receptor (beta chain) was sequenced in a study of blood T cell repertoires in COVID-19. Overall study: T cells, B-cell-depleted T cells, or PBMCs provided the cDNA or gDNA that served as material.

The CDR3 is 15 residues long. From germline, CDR1 is MNHEY and CDR2 SVGAGI. Trimming shortened V by 4 bases and J by 0 bases, and 11 bases separated the two germline ends. In the original analysis: Nucleated cell number was recorded as an estimate derived from reference gene primer amplification. Profiled with immunoSEQ multiplex PCR; TCRdb holds only in-frame clones, not every one. Clonal size and the V and J genes are those of that table, whereas D and trimming came from the DNA. The sample records 70,000 to 90,000 clones, 78% being singletons. The receptor's source is a human donor in a cohort sampled during active COVID-19. Source material: peripheral blood. The rearrangement uses TRBV6-5 and TRBJ2-3; TRBD1 might be the D (6 bases). As DNA, the CDR3 is TGTGCCAGCAGTTCTCTAGGGGGAAGCACAGATACGCAGTATTTT. Residues: CASSSLGGSTDTQYF.